Sequencing of this T cell receptor (beta chain) was carried out in a study of shared clonotypes between healthy human individuals. Study information: For every donor, three CD4 naive, three CD4 memory, two CD8 naive and one CD8 memory plates were used.

Authors' processing steps: As immunoSEQ supplied junction-only sequences (without quality scores), filtering differed. Sequencing was performed with immunoSEQ multiplex PCR; in TCRdb, only in-frame clones are kept and a portion is missing. Clone size and V and J calls were adopted from that table, with D and trimming inferred from the DNA. The table records more than 150,000 clones, over 50% of them present only once. Germline V gives CDR1 SQVTM, CDR2 ANQGSEA. CDR3 length: 14 amino acids. V lost 7 bases to trimming and J lost 0 bases, with 14 bases between them. Sequencing was performed on memory CD4+ T cells sorted from blood. Subset meaning: CD45RA-negative fraction. The V gene is TRBV29-1, the J gene TRBJ2-3, with D maybe TRBD1 (6 bases). This TCR derives from a young man in good health. In nucleotides, the CDR3 is TGCAGCGGCAACAGGGAAGAGAGCACAGATACGCAGTATTTT. Its protein is CSGNREESTDTQYF.